The count of the clone carrying this T cell receptor (beta chain) is one. This specimen comes from a study of blood T cell repertoires in COVID-19. The ends were cut back, 1 base at V and 7 bases at J, with 10 bases in the middle. CDR1 and CDR2 from the germline V gene are SEHNR and FQNEAQ (reference sequence). The CDR3 sequence is 14 residues long. In Cohort 3, a recovered donor had either two negative PCRs, clearance, or symptom resolution. Sequenced by immunoSEQ multiplex PCR; TCRdb stores in-frame clones only, minus some. The table records some 300,000 clones, about 88% of them present only once. This receptor was identified in a woman aged 30 to 39 who had recovered from COVID-19. The sample taken for sequencing was PBMCs or T cells enriched from blood (not recorded which). The rearrangement joins TRBV7-9 to TRBJ1-4; a weak D match, TRBD1 (6 bases). CDR3 nucleotide sequence: TGTGCCAGCAGCTTAGACAGGGACACTGAAAAACTGTTTTTT. It encodes CASSLDRDTEKLFF.